This T cell receptor (beta chain) comes out of a study of monozygotic twins with inflammatory bowel disease. There are 15 residues in the CDR3. Germline V gene data show CDR1 as SGHNT and CDR2 as YYREEE (reference sequence). Each TCR library used 3500 ng of total RNA. After re-calling the 5' RACE reads, TCRdb lists one entry per CDR3 protein, DNA absent. With over 350,000 distinct CDR3 sequences in the sample, the ten largest clones hold 2.5% to 3%. To note about this clonotype: Its antigen is currently unknown.

Study-wide points: Repertoires of patients may have been made more variable by differing immunosuppressive treatments. Researchers reported no repertoire similarity difference between concordant and discordant twins, possibly from limited power.

Sequenced: blood. This TCR came from a human donor with ulcerative colitis or Crohn's disease, or a healthy co-twin of an affected twin (not recorded which). V is TRBV5-4 and J is TRBJ2-3; lacking DNA, the TRBD2 call made by TCRdb goes unchecked. CDR3 sequence reads: CASSTSGGSTDTQYF. The whole variable domain, filled in from reference TRBV5-4 and TRBJ2-3, reads ETGVTQSPTHLIKTRGQQVTLRCSSQSGHNTVSWYQQALGQGPQFIFQYYREEENGRGNFPPRFSGLQFPNYSSELNVNALELDDSALYLCASSTSGGSTDTQYFGPGTRLTVL.